The 5 T cell receptor beta chains presented below share a single source sample, sequenced in a study of T cells in Graves' hyperthyroidism and ophthalmopathy. RNA transcripts gave rise to amplified TCR beta CDR3 regions. The TCR CDR3 first-round RT-PCR relied on the HTBI primer set. From the multiplex PCR reads, TCRdb called clonotypes with MiXCR, one entry per CDR3 protein. This sample has approximately 520,000 distinct CDR3 sequences, with approximately 24% found just once. Sequenced sample: blood. Receptors originate from a woman between 25 and 40 years old with Graves' ophthalmopathy.

This clonotype was seen many times. The V and J genes are TRBV30 and TRBJ1-5; no definite D call. The CDR3 loop spans 10 amino acids. From germline, CDR1 is GTSNPN and CDR2 SVGIG (reference sequence). Trimming pared 3 bases from V and 15 bases from J, leaving 12 bases between. The CDR3 coding sequence is TGTGCCTGGAGGTGGACCGAATGGCATTTT. It specifies CAWRWTEWHF.

This clonotype was counted a single time. The DNA is omitted, as the CDR3 cannot be located on it reliably, and the CDR3 follows TCRdb's listing. The V gene is TRBV15, the J gene TRBJ1-3. The CDR3 spans 21 amino acids, including both terminal residues. The V gene's germline CDR1 is LNHNV and CDR2 YYDKDF (reference sequence). This CDR3 is CATSTGGPYEQYFGPGNTIYF.

This clonotype was seen ten or more times. The chain carries TRBV27 and TRBJ1-2, with unresolved D. V was cut by 5 bases and J by 4 bases, with 20 bases left in between. The CDR3 extends over 16 amino acids. Germline CDR1 and CDR2: MNHEY and SMNVEV (reference sequence). The CDR3 sequence: CASSTNTGPDSYGYTF. The CDR3 DNA reads as TGTGCCAGCAGTACGAATACCGGGCCTGATTCCTATGGCTACACCTTC.

This clonotype was counted ten times or more. The V call is TRBV28, the J call TRBJ2-2; 8 bases align to TRBD1. Trimming at V came to 6 bases and at J to 4 bases, leaving 4 bases not matched to a gene. The germline CDR1 and CDR2 sequences are MDHEN and SYDVKM. This CDR3 is 14 amino acids long. Here the CDR3 DNA reads TGTGCCAGCAGGGCTACAGGGGGCACCGGGGAGCTGTTTTTT. Translation: CASRATGGTGELFF. Complete variable domain (other parts from reference TRBV28 and TRBJ2-2): DVKVTQSSRYLVKRTGEKVFLECVQDMDHENMFWYRQDPGLGLRLIYFSYDVKMKEKGDIPEGYSVSREKKERFSLILESASTNQTSMYLCASRATGGTGELFFGEGSRLTVL.

The chain combines TRBV6-1 with TRBJ2-7; no definite D call. V dropped 6 bases and J dropped 0 bases, with 15 bases sitting between them. The CDR3 consists of 15 residues. CDR1 is MNHNS and CDR2 is SASEGT in the germline V gene. CDR3 sequence reads: CASSPLRWSSYEQYF. CDR3 DNA sequence: TGTGCCAGCAGCCCCTTGAGGTGGAGCTCCTACGAGCAGTACTTC.